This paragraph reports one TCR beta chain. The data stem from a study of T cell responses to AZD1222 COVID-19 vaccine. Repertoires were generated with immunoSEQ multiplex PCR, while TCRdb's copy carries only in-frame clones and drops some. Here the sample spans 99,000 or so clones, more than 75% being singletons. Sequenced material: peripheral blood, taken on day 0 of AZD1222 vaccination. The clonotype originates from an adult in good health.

This CDR3 is CASSIQVSSYGYTF. CDR3 sequence (DNA): TGTGCCAGTAGTATCCAGGTCTCCTCATATGGCTACACCTTC. The chain links TRBV19 to TRBJ1-2; D not resolved. The V and J ends lost 3 bases and 5 bases respectively, with 13 bases between them. This CDR3 has 14 amino acids. The germline CDR1 and CDR2 sequences are LNHDA and SQIVND (reference sequence).